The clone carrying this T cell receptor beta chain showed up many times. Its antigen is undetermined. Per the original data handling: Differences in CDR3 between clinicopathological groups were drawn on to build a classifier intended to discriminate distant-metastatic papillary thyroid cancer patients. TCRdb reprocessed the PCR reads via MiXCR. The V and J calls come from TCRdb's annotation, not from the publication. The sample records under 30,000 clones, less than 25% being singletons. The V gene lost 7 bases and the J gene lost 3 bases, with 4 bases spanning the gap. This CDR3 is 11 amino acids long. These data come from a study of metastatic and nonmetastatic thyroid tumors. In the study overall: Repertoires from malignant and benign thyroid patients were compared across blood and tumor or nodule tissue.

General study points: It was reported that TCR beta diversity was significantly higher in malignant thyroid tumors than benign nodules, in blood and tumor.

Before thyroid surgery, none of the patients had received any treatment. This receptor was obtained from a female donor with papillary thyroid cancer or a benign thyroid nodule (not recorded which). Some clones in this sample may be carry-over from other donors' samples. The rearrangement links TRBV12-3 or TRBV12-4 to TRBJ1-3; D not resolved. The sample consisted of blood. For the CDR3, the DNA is TGTGCCAGCATTGGTGGAAACACCATATATTTT. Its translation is CASIGGNTIYF.